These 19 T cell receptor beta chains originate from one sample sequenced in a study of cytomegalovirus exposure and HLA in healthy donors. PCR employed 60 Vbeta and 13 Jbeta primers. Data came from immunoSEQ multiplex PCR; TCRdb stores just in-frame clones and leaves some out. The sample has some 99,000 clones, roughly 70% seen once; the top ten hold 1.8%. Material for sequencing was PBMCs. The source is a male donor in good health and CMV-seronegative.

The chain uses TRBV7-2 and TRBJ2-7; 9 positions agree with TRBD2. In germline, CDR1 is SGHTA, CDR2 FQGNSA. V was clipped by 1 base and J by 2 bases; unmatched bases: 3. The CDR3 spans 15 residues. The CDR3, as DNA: TGTGCCAGCAGCTTAGTGGCTAGCGGGACCTACGAGCAGTACTTC. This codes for CASSLVASGTYEQYF.

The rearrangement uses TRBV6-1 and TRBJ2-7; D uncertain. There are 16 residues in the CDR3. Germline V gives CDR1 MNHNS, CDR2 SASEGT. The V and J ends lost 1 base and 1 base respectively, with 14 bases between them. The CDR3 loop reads CASSEGSWAESYEQYF. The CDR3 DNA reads TGTGCCAGCAGTGAAGGCTCCTGGGCAGAGTCCTACGAGCAGTACTTC.

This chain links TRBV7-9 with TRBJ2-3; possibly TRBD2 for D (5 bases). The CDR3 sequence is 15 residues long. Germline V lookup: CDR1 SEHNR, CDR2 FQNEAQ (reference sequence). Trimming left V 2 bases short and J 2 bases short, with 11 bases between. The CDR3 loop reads CASSLLRDFTDTQYF. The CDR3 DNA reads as TGTGCCAGCAGCTTACTGAGGGATTTCACAGATACGCAGTATTTT. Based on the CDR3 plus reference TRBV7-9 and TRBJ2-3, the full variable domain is DTGVSQNPRHKITKRGQNVTFRCDPISEHNRLYWYRQTLGQGPEFLTYFQNEAQLEKSRLLSDRFSAERPKGSFSTLEIQRTEQGDSAMYLCASSLLRDFTDTQYFGPGTRLTVL.

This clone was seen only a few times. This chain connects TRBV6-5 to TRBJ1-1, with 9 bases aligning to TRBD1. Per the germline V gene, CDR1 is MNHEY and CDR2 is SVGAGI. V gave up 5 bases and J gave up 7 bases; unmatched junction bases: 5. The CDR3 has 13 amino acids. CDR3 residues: CASSRTGVGEAFF. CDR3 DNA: TGTGCCAGCAGTCGGACAGGGGTGGGTGAAGCTTTCTTT.

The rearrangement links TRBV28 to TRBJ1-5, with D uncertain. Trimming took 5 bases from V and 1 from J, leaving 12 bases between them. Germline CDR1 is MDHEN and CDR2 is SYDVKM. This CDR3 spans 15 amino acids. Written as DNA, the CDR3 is TGTGCCAGCAGTCCTTCGGCGGTGAGCAATCAGCCCCAGCATTTT. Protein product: CASSPSAVSNQPQHF.

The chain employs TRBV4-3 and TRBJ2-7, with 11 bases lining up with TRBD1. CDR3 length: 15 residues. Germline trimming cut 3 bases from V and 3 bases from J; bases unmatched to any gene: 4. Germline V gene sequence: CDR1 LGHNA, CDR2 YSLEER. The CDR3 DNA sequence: TGCGCCAGCAGCCAGCAGGACAGGGGGCACTACGAGCAGTACTTC. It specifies CASSQQDRGHYEQYF.

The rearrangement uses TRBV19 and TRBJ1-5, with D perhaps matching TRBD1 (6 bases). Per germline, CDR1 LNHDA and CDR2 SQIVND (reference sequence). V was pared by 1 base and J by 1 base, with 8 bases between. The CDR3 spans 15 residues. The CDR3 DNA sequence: TGTGCCAGTAGTATAGCCAGGGGAAGCAATCAGCCCCAGCATTTT. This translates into CASSIARGSNQPQHF.

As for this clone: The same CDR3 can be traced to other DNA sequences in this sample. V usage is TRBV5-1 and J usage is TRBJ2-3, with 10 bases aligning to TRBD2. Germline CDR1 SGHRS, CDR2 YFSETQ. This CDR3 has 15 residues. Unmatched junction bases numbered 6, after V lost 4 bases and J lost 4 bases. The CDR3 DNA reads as TGCGCCAGCAGCCCTGGTCTAGCGGGAGCAGATACGCAGTATTTT. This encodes CASSPGLAGADTQYF.

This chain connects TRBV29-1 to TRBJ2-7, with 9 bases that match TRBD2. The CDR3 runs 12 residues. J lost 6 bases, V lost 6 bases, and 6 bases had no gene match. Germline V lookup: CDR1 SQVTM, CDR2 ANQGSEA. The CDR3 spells CSVGLALGEQYF. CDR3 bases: TGCAGCGTCGGACTAGCGTTGGGCGAGCAGTACTTC.

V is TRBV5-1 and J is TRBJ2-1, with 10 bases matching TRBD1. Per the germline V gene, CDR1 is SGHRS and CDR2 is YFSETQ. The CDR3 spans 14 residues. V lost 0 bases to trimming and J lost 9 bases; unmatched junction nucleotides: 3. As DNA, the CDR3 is TGCGCCAGCAGCTTGGGACAGGGGGCAGGTGAGCAGTTCTTC. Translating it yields CASSLGQGAGEQFF. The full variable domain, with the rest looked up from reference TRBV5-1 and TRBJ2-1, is KAGVTQTPRYLIKTRGQQVTLSCSPISGHRSVSWYQQTPGQGLQFLFEYFSETQRNKGNFPGRFSGRQFSNSRSEMNVSTLELGDSALYLCASSLGQGAGEQFFGPGTRLTVL.

The CDR3 region is CASSLSVGGSSYNEQFF. In nucleotides, the CDR3 is TGTGCCAGCAGCTTAAGCGTGGGGGGGAGCTCCTACAATGAGCAGTTCTTC. This sequence joins TRBV7-7 and TRBJ2-1, with 7 bases identical to TRBD2. The ends lost 2 bases at V and 0 bases at J; junction bases unmatched: 7. The CDR3 extends over 17 amino acids. The germline gives CDR1 SSHAT, CDR2 FNYEAQ (reference sequence). Complete variable domain (other parts from reference TRBV7-7 and TRBJ2-1): GAGVSQSPRYKVTKRGQDVTLRCDPISSHATLYWYQQALGQGPEFLTYFNYEAQPDKSGLPSDRFSAERPEGSISTLTIQRTEQRDSAMYRCASSLSVGGSSYNEQFFGPGTRLTVL.

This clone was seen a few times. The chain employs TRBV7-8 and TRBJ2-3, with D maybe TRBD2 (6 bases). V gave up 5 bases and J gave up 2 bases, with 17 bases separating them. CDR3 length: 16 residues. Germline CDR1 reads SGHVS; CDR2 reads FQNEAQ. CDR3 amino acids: CASSTSQAGITDTQYF. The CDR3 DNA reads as TGTGCCAGCAGCACCTCCCAGGCGGGGATCACAGATACGCAGTATTTT.

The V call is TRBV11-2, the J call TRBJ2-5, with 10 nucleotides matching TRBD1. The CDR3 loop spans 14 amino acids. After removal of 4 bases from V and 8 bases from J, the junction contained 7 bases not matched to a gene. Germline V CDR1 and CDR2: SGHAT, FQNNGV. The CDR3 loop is CASSWGTGASTQYF. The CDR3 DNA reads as TGTGCCAGCAGCTGGGGGACAGGGGCAAGCACCCAGTACTTC.

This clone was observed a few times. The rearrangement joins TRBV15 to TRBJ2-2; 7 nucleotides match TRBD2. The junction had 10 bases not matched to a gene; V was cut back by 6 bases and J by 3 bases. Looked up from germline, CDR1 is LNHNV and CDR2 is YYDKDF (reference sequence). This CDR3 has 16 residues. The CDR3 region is CATRIGASGHTGELFF. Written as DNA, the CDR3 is TGTGCCACCAGGATAGGGGCTAGCGGACACACCGGGGAGCTGTTTTTT.

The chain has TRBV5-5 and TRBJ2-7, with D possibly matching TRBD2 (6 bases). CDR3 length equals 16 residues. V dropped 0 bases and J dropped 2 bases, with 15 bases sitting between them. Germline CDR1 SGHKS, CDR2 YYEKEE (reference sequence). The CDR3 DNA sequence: TGTGCCAGCAGCTTGGACCTAAGGAGGGTCACCTACGAGCAGTACTTC. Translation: CASSLDLRRVTYEQYF.

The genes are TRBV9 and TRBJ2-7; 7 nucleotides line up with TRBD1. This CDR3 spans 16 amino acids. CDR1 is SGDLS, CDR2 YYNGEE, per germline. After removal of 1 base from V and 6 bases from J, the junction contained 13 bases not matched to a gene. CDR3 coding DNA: TGTGCCAGCAGCGTATCTATCGGAGGCAGGGGGATCGAGCAGTACTTC. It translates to CASSVSIGGRGIEQYF.

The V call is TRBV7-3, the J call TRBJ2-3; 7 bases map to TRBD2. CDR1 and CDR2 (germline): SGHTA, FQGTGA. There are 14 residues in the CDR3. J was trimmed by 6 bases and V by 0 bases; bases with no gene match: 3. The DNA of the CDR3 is TGTGCCAGCAGCTTAACGGGAGGGCTGGATACGCAGTATTTT. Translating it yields CASSLTGGLDTQYF.

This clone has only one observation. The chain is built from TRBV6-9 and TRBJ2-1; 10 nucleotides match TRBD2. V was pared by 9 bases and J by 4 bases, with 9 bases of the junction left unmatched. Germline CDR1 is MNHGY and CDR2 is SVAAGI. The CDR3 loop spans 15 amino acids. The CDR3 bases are TGTGCCAGACCGCTTAGCGGGAGGTTTTACAATGAGCAGTTCTTC. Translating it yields CARPLSGRFYNEQFF.

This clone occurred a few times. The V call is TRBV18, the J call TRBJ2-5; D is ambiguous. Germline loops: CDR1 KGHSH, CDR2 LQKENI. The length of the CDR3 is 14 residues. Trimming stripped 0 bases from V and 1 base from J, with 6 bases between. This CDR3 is CASSPPNSQETQYF. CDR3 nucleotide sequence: TGTGCCAGCTCACCACCGAACTCCCAAGAGACCCAGTACTTC. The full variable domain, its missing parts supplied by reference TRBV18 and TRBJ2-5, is NAGVMQNPRHLVRRRGQEARLRCSPMKGHSHVYWYRQLPEEGLKFMVYLQKENIIDESGMPKERFSAEFPKEGPSILRIQQVVRGDSAAYFCASSPPNSQETQYFGPGTRLLVL.